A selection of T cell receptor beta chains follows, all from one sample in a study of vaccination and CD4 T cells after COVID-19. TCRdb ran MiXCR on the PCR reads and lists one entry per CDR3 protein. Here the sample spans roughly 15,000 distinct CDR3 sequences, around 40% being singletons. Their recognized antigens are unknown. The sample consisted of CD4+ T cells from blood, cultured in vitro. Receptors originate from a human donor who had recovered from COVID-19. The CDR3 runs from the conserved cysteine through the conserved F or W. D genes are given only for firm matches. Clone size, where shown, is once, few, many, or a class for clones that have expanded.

CDR3 DNA: TGTGCCAGCAGATCAGGGCCCGTGAACACTGAAGCTTTCTTT
CDR3 protein: CASRSGPVNTEAFF
D gene: NA
clone size: NA
J gene: TRBJ1-1
V gene: TRBV6-1

CDR3 DNA: TGTGCCAGCAGCCCAAGGGACGGTATCAGCACAGATACGCAGTATTTT
CDR3 protein: CASSPRDGISTDTQYF
D gene: NA
clone size: few
J gene: TRBJ2-3
V gene: TRBV7-2

CDR3 DNA: TGTGCCAGCAGCCAGGGTATATGGGCTGAAGCTTTCTTT
CDR3 protein: CASSQGIWAEAFF
D gene: NA
clone size: NA
J gene: TRBJ1-1
V gene: TRBV14

CDR3 DNA: TGTGCCAGCAGTCCCGGAGGGGCGATAGAGGCCCAGTACTTC
CDR3 protein: CASSPGGAIEAQYF
D gene: NA
clone size: NA
J gene: TRBJ2-5
V gene: TRBV12-3/TRBV12-4

CDR3 DNA: TGTGCCAGCAGCTTGCAGGGTGGAATCGGGGAGCAGTACTTC
CDR3 protein: CASSLQGGIGEQYF
D gene: NA
clone size: NA
J gene: TRBJ2-7
V gene: TRBV7-9

CDR3 DNA: TGTGCCAGCAATTCTCGGGGCGGGTCTAGCACAGATACGCAGTATTTT
CDR3 protein: CASNSRGGSSTDTQYF
D gene: NA
clone size: NA
J gene: TRBJ2-3
V gene: TRBV28

CDR3 DNA: TGTGCCAGTAGTATTAGGGTCAGGGGATGGGATACGCAGTATTTT
CDR3 protein: CASSIRVRGWDTQYF
D gene: NA
clone size: few
J gene: TRBJ2-3
V gene: TRBV19

CDR3 DNA: TGTGCCAGCAGCTTACTTAGCGCAGATACGCAGTATTTT
CDR3 protein: CASSLLSADTQYF
D gene: NA
clone size: few
J gene: TRBJ2-3
V gene: TRBV7-3

CDR3 DNA: TGTGCCAGCAGCCCGGACAGGGCTTCGCGCTACACCTTC
CDR3 protein: CASSPDRASRYTF
D gene: TRBD1
clone size: NA
J gene: TRBJ1-2
V gene: TRBV6-1

CDR3 DNA: TGTGCCAGCAGTGAAGCGCTTATGGGGGCGGGCTATGGCTACACCTTC
CDR3 protein: CASSEALMGAGYGYTF
D gene: NA
clone size: few
J gene: TRBJ1-2
V gene: TRBV6-1

CDR3 DNA: TGTGCCAGCGTCCGGGGGGTTCAGGGTAATCAGCCCCAGCATTTT
CDR3 protein: CASVRGVQGNQPQHF
D gene: NA
clone size: NA
J gene: TRBJ1-5
V gene: TRBV28

CDR3 DNA: TGTGCCATCAGTGAAACTAAGGATCAGCCCCAGCATTTT
CDR3 protein: CAISETKDQPQHF
D gene: NA
clone size: NA
J gene: TRBJ1-5
V gene: TRBV10-3

CDR3 DNA: TGTGCCAGCAGTCTTGACAGGTCGAGATACAATGAGCAGTTCTTC
CDR3 protein: CASSLDRSRYNEQFF
D gene: NA
clone size: NA
J gene: TRBJ2-1
V gene: TRBV6-1